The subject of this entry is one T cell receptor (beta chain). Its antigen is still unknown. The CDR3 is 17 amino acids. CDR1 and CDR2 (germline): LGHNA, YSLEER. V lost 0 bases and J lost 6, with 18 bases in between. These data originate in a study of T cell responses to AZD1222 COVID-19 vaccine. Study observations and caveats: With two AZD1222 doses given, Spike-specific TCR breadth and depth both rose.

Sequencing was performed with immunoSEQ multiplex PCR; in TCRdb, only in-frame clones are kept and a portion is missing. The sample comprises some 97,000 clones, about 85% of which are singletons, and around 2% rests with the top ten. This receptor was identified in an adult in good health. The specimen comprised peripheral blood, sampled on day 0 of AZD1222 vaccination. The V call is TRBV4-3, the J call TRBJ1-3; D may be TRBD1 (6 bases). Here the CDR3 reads CASSQDYAGHIENTIYF. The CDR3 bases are TGCGCCAGCAGCCAAGATTACGCGGGACATATTGAAAACACCATATATTTT.